Detailed here is one T cell receptor (beta chain). This sample stems from a study of OX40 agonist ivuxolimab in advanced cancers. Assay: immunoSEQ multiplex PCR; the TCRdb copy retains only in-frame clones and omits some. Of 60,000 to 75,000 clones detected, about 88% appear once; the ten largest clones hold roughly 4%. The CDR3 has 14 residues. V shed 8 bases and J shed 3 bases, with 13 bases lying between them. Looked up from germline, CDR1 is MNHNS and CDR2 is SASEGT. V usage is TRBV6-1 and J usage is TRBJ1-4; D not resolved. This specimen was CD4+ or CD8+ T cells sorted from blood, taken in a trial of the OX40 agonist ivuxolimab. This clonotype was obtained from an adult with an advanced solid tumor such as melanoma, head and neck, liver or kidney cancer. CDR3 in DNA: TGTGCCAGCTCCCTCTGGCAGGCTAATGAAAAACTGTTTTTT. Translating gives CASSLWQANEKLFF.